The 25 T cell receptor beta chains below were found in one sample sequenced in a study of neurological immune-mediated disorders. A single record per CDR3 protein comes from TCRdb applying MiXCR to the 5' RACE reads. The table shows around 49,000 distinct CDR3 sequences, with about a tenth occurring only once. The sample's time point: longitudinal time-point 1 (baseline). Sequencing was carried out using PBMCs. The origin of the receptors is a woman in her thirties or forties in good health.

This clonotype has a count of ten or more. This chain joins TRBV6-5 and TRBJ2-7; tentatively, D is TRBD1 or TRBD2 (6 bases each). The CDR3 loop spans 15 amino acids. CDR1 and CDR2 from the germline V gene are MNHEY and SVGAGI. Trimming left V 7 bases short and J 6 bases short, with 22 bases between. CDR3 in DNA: TGTGCCAGCACCCCCCGGAGGGGGGCGTGGGTCGAGCAGTACTTC. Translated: CASTPRRGAWVEQYF.

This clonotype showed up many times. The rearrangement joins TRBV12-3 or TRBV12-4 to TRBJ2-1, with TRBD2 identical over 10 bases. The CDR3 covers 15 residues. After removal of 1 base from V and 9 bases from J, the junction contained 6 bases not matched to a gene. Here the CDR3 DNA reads TGTGCCAGCAGTTTAGGGCTAGCGGGAGCTGGTGAGCAGTTCTTC. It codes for CASSLGLAGAGEQFF.

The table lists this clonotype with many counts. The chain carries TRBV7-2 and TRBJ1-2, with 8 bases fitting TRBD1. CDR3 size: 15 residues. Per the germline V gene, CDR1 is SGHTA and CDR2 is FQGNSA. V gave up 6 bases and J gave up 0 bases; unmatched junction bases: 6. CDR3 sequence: CASRLQGGANYGYTF. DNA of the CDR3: TGTGCCAGCAGGCTACAGGGGGGCGCTAACTATGGCTACACCTTC.

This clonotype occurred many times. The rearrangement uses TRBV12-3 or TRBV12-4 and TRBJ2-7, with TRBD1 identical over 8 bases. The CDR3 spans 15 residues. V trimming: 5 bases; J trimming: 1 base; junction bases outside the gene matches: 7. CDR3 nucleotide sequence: TGTGCCAGCAGTCTGCAGGGGGCGCGGTCCTACGAGCAGTACTTC. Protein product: CASSLQGARSYEQYF.

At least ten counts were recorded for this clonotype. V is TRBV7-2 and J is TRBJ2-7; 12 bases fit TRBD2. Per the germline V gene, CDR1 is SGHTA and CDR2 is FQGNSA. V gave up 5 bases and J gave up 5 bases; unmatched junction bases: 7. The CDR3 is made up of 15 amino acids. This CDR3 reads CASSTSSGGANEQYF. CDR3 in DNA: TGTGCCAGCAGCACCTCTAGCGGGGGGGCCAACGAGCAGTACTTC.

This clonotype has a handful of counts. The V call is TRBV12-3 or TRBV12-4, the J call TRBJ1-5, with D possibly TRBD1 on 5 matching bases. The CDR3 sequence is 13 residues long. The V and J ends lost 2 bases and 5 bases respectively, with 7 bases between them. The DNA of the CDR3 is TGTGCCAGCAGTTTACAGGGCTATCAGCCCCAGCATTTT. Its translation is CASSLQGYQPQHF.

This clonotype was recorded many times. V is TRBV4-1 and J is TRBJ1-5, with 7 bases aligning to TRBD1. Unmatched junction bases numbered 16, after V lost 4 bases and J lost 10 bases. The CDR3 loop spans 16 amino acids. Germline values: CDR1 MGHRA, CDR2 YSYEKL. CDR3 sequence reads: CASSPEDTGAMGPQHF. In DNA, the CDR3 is TGCGCCAGCAGCCCCGAAGACACAGGGGCCATGGGCCCCCAGCATTTT.

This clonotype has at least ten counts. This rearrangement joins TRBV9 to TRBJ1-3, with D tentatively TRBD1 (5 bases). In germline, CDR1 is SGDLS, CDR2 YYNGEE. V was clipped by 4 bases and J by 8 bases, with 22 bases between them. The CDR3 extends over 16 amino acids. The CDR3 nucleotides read TGTGCCAGCAGCCCTACTGTGCAGGGCTGGGCCGACACCATATATTTT. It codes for CASSPTVQGWADTIYF.

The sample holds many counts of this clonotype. For the CDR3, the DNA is TGTGCCAGCAGCTTGCCCAACAAATACTCCTACAATGAGCAGTTCTTC. Protein product: CASSLPNKYSYNEQFF. The chain links TRBV5-6 to TRBJ2-1; D is undetermined. The germline V and J ends were trimmed by 1 base and 0 bases, with 11 bases remaining between them. This CDR3 comprises 16 residues. Germline V gene lookup returns CDR1 SGHDT and CDR2 YYEEEE.

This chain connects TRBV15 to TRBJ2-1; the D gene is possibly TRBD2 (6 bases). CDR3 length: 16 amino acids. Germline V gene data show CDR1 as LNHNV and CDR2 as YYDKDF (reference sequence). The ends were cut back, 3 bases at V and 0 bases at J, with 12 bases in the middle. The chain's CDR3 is CATSSLNGGSYNEQFF. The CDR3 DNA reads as TGTGCCACCAGCAGCTTAAACGGGGGCTCCTACAATGAGCAGTTCTTC.

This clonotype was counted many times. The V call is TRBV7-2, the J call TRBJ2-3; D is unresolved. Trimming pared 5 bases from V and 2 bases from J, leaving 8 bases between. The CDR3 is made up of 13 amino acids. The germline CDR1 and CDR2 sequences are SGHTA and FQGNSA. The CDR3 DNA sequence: TGTGCCAGCAGCCAGTCCTACACAGATACGCAGTATTTT. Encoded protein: CASSQSYTDTQYF. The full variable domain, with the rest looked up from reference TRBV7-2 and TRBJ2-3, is GAGVSQSPSNKVTEKGKDVELRCDPISGHTALYWYRQSLGQGLEFLIYFQGNSAPDKSGLPSDRFSAERTGGSVSTLTIQRTQQEDSAVYLCASSQSYTDTQYFGPGTRLTVL.

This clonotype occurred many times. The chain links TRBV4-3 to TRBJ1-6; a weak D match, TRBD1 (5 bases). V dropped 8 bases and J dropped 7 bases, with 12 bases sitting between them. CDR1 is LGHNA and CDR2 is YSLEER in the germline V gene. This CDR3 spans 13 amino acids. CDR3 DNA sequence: TGCGCCAGCGGGGCACGGACCAATTCACCCCTCCACTTT. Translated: CASGARTNSPLHF.

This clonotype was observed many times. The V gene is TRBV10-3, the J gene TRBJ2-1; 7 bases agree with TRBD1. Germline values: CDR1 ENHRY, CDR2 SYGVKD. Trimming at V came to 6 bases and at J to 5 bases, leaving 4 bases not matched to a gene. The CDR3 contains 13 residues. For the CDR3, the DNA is TGTGCCATCAGCTGGGGACAGAACAATGAGCAGTTCTTC. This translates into CAISWGQNNEQFF.

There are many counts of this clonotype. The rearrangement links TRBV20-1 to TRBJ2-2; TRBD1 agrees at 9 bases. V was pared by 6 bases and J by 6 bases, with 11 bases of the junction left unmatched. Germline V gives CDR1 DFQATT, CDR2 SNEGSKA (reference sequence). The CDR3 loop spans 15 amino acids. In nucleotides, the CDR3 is TGCAGTGCCGGACCGGGACAGGGAGGCCCCGGGGAGCTGTTTTTT. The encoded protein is CSAGPGQGGPGELFF.

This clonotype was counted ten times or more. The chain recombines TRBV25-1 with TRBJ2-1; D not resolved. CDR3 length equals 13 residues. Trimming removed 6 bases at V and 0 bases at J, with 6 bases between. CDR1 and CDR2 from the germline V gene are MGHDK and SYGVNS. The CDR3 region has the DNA TGTGCCAGCAGGGGTAGCTCCTACAATGAGCAGTTCTTC. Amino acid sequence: CASRGSSYNEQFF.

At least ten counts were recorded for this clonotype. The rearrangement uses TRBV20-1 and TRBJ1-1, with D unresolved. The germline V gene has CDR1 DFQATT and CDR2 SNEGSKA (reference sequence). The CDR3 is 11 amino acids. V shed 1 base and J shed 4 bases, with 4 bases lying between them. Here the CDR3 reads CSARGGTEAFF. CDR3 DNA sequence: TGCAGTGCTAGAGGGGGCACTGAAGCTTTCTTT.

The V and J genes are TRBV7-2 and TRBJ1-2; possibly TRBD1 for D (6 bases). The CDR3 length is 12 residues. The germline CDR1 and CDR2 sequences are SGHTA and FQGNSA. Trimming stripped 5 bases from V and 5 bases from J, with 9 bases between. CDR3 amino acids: CASSKQGYGYTF. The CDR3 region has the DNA TGTGCCAGCAGCAAACAGGGATATGGCTACACCTTC.

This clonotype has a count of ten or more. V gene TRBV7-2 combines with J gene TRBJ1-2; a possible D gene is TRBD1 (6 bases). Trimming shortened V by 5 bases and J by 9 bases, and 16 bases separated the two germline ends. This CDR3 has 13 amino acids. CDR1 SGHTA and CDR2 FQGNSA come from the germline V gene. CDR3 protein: CASSLTQTGSYTF. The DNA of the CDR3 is TGTGCCAGCAGCCTTACCCAAACAGGGAGCTACACCTTC.

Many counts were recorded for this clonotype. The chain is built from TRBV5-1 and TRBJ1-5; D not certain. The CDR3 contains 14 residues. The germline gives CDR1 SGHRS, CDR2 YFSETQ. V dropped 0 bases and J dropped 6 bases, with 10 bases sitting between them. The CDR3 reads CASSLEPSGQPQHF. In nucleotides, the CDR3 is TGCGCCAGCAGCTTGGAGCCCTCGGGTCAGCCCCAGCATTTT.

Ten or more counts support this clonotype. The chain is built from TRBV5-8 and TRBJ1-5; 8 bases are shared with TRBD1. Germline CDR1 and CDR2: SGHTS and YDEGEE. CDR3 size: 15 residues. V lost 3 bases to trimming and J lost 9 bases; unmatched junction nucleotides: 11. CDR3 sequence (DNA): TGTGCCAGCAGCTACTCCGGACAGGGCAGAAGGCCCCAGCATTTT. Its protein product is CASSYSGQGRRPQHF.

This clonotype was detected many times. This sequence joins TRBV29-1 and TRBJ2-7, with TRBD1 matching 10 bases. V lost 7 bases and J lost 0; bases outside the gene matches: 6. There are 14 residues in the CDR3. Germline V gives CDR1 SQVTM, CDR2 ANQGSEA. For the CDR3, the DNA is TGCAGCGCGCTGGGACAGGGGTCCTCCTACGAGCAGTACTTC. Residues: CSALGQGSSYEQYF.

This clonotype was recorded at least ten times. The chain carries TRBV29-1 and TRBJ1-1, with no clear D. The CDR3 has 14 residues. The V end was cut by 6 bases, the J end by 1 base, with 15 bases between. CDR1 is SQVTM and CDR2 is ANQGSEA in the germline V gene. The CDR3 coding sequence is TGCAGCGTCCACTCGAGGGCGGCGAACACTGAAGCTTTCTTT. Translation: CSVHSRAANTEAFF.

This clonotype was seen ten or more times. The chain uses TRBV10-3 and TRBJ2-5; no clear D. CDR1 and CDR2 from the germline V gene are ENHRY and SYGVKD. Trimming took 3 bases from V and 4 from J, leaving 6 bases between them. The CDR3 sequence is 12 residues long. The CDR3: CAISEPRETQYF. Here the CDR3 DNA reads TGTGCCATCAGTGAACCTCGAGAGACCCAGTACTTC.

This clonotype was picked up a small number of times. DNA for the CDR3: TGTGCCAGCAGCTTAGGGAGGGGTTCCTATGGCTACACCTTC. The encoded protein is CASSLGRGSYGYTF. The V gene is TRBV5-4, the J gene TRBJ1-2, with a possible D match to TRBD1 (5 bases). The CDR3 loop spans 14 amino acids. Germline V gene data show CDR1 as SGHNT and CDR2 as YYREEE (reference sequence). The ends were cut back, 2 bases at V and 4 bases at J, with 12 bases in the middle.

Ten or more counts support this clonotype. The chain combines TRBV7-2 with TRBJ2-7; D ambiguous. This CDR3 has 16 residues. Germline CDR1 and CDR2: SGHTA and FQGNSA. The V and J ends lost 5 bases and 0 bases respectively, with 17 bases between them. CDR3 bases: TGTGCCAGCAGCGCAGCACCCCCCGGCCTCTCCTACGAGCAGTACTTC. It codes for CASSAAPPGLSYEQYF.